This entry features one T cell receptor (beta chain) sequence. Its specificity is not known. TCRdb recomputed calls from the RT-PCR reads with MiXCR, one row per CDR3 protein. The table lists roughly 520,000 distinct CDR3 sequences, about 25% of them singletons. These data are taken from a study of response to subunit inactivated influenza vaccine. General study points: Authors proposed each seasonal influenza vaccination draws in few new T cells.

Germline V lookup: CDR1 SQVTM, CDR2 ANQGSEA. The germline V and J ends were trimmed by 4 bases and 0 bases, with 7 bases remaining between them. The CDR3 runs to 13 residues. This sequence joins TRBV29-1 and TRBJ1-5; no clear D gene. This receptor was obtained from a man aged 50-60 years who received an inactivated influenza vaccine. The sequencing here drew on CD4+ T cells sorted from PBMCs, taken approximately 5 days after vaccination. In DNA, the CDR3 is TGCAGCGTTGGTACAAATAGCAATCAGCCCCAGCATTTT. Encoded protein: CSVGTNSNQPQHF.